One T cell receptor beta chain is described in this entry. This clone's antigen is unknown. Per-base qualities were not stored, and no clone one base away is much larger. The library relied on the immunoSEQ multiplex PCR assay. In most patients, genomic DNA was isolated using the Qiagen DNeasy Blood and Tissue Kit and sent frozen to Adaptive Biotechnologies for TCR sequencing. Adaptive Biotechnologies carried out high-throughput TCR-beta CDR3 sequencing of genomic DNA for most patients. The original pipeline was this. TCR sequencing data for more than 15 patients were retrieved from Adaptive's ImmunoSEQ software; a few other patients were processed with MiXCR and VDJtools. To correct CD4 versus CD8 sorting errors, any sequence found in both subsets at a frequency ratio below 5:1 was removed. CDR3 nucleotide sequences shared between donor and recipient were removed because the origin of such sequences could not be assigned. To be classed as alloreactive, a clone needed at least 2-fold expansion over unstimulated cells and a minimum CFSE-low frequency of 0.002% (template counts) or 0.001% (read counts). Clones detected in sequenced pre-transplant spleen, lymph node, or MLR CFSE-low populations of the donor or recipient were defined as mappable. Cumulative frequency of alloreactive clones was calculated as a percentage of all sequences weighted by copy number. TCRdb limited this immuneACCESS table to in-frame rearrangements with V and J called. A share of clones is missing; checked studies link under half to unresolved V genes, and the rest is unexplained. From that table come the V and J calls and clone size; the DNA was used to work out D and trimming. For this sample there are some 23,000 clones; around 82% appear just once. The ten largest clones capture around 0.92% of the sample.

These data belong to a study of graft-versus-host responses after intestinal transplantation (dated by TCRdb to the early 2020s). Some background on the complete study: Multivisceral, liver-intestinal, or isolated intestinal transplants were received by the recipients. Rather than going through the commercial service, samples from a few later patients were sequenced in-house on an Illumina MiSeq and processed with MiXCR. Every recipient was given anti-thymocyte globulin induction, followed by around three years of maintenance tacrolimus and steroids. Alloreactive clones were identified by sequencing pre-transplant mixed lymphocyte reaction products and comparing these products with unstimulated pre-transplant donor and recipient T cells. Of the roughly 23 intestinal transplant recipients enrolled in the cohort, one of whom was a retransplant, 3 patients without pretransplant specimens were excluded. Graft-versus-host and host-versus-graft alloreactive T cell clones were tracked in the graft, circulation and bone marrow after intestinal transplantation using bulk TCR-beta CDR3 sequencing. A peak of at least 4% donor T cells among recipient peripheral blood mononuclear cells was the definition used for donor T cell macrochimerism.

The CDR3 holds 12 amino acids from the cysteine to the phenylalanine. Only the CDR3 region is kept as DNA, spanning 36 bases read in frame from base 1. Deletion took 10 bases off V and 4 bases off J, with a span of 13 bases between the germline ends. In the germline V gene (reference sequence), CDR1 corresponds to SEHNR and CDR2 to FQNEAQ. On the study overall, not on this receptor specifically: The relatively low number and heterogeneity of intestinal transplant patients limited the conclusions. Early after transplant, declines in HvG clones were associated with peak levels of circulating GvH clones. GvH clones turned up in recipient bone marrow, with some appearing earlier in ileal mucosa or blood, a pattern consistent with an intestinal mucosal origin. In patients with donor T cell macrochimerism, the allografts had high GvH to HvG T cell clonal ratios.

The sample's time point label, in plain terms: cells obtained before transplantation from donor or recipient. CD3+CD4+ and CD3+CD8+ populations were FACS-sorted from unstimulated pre-transplant donor and recipient cells taken from spleen or lymph nodes. This receptor chain uses TRBV7-9 and TRBJ1-2, and the D gene may be TRBD1, 5 bases matching. This TCR came from a human donor who was the organ donor for an intestinal transplant. The sequenced sample was unstimulated CD8+ T cells sorted from spleen or lymph node cells, obtained before transplant. The DNA sequence follows: TGTGCCATTTTGGGCAGGGTCTATGGCTACACCTTC. Its product reads: CAILGRVYGYTF.